This T cell receptor (beta chain) was obtained from a study of early T cells in non-severe SARS-CoV-2 infection. Study context: Sequencing of bulk RNA from unsorted whole blood was done, without chain pairing.

Attachment of unique molecular identifiers was made to individual cDNA molecules. A single record per CDR3 protein comes from TCRdb applying MiXCR to the 5' RACE reads. The sample has some 27,000 distinct CDR3 sequences; roughly 4.8% are singletons. The V gene lost 0 bases and the J gene lost 5 bases, with 5 bases spanning the gap. Per the germline V gene, CDR1 is LGHDT and CDR2 is YNNKEL (reference sequence). The CDR3 length is 13 residues. This clonotype turned up a few times. The antigen is unknown. Study results and caveats: Matching with VDJdb favored anti-spike CD8 responses (missing private and CD4 specificities).

Sequenced input: whole blood. The receptor was derived from an adult who was a healthcare worker with PCR-confirmed SARS-CoV-2 infection or an uninfected control (not recorded which). This chain joins TRBV3-1 and TRBJ2-1; no clear D. The CDR3 region has the DNA TGTGCCAGCAGCCAAGAGCCGAACAATGAGCAGTTCTTC. It translates to CASSQEPNNEQFF.